This entry describes one T cell receptor beta chain. Its specificity is unknown. These data are taken from a study of CD4+ T cells in melanoma. Findings of the study overall: CD8+ T cell, macrophage and B cell function reportedly correlated with neoantigen-specific CD4+ T cells. Reportedly, melanoma neoantigen-specific CD4+ T cells showed varied differentiation states.

There are 14 residues in the CDR3. CDR1 SQVTM and CDR2 ANQGSEA come from the germline V gene. The V gene lost 3 bases and the J gene lost 6 bases, with 14 bases spanning the gap. Only in-frame clones appear in the TCRdb table, and some are missing; sequencing was by immunoSEQ multiplex PCR. Of about 10,000 clones listed, roughly two thirds are singletons. The chain recombines TRBV29-1 with TRBJ2-2; D gene ambiguous. The TCR was taken from a human donor with melanoma. The specimen sequenced was cells from a culture (not recorded whether cultured in vitro). CDR3 sequence: CSVDGPTRAGELFF. In DNA form, the CDR3 reads TGCAGCGTTGATGGGCCAACCCGGGCCGGGGAGCTGTTTTTT.